The 10 T cell receptor beta chains presented below share a single source sample, sequenced in a study of CD8 T cells in ankylosing spondylitis. Each CDR3 protein is one row after TCRdb ran MiXCR on the 5' RACE reads. The sample has 150,000 to 200,000 distinct CDR3 sequences, 25% to 35% seen once. The source material was synovial fluid, either unsorted or a sorted T cell fraction (not recorded which). The receptors were sampled from a male donor with ankylosing spondylitis.

In its sample, this clonotype was seen many times. For the CDR3, the DNA is TGTGCCAGCAGTGAGCAGGGACCGGGGGAGACCCAGTACTTC. Translated, it gives CASSEQGPGETQYF. The chain has TRBV2 and TRBJ2-5; D may correspond to TRBD1 or TRBD2 (5 bases each). The CDR3 has 14 residues. Germline lookup yields CDR1 SNHLY and CDR2 FYNNEI. Trimming shortened V by 3 bases and J by 5 bases, and 13 bases separated the two germline ends. The entire variable domain, with the rest obtained from reference TRBV2 and TRBJ2-5, is as follows: EPEVTQTPSHQVTQMGQEVILRCVPISNHLYFYWYRQILGQKVEFLVSFYNNEISEKSEIFDDQFSVERPDGSNFTLKIRSTKLEDSAMYFCASSEQGPGETQYFGPGTRLLVL.

The table lists this clonotype with a count of one. This sequence joins TRBV6-1 and TRBJ1-2, with 7 bases aligning to TRBD1. The V gene's germline CDR1 is MNHNS and CDR2 SASEGT. The V gene end was trimmed by 6 bases and the J gene end by 2 bases; junction bases not matched to a gene: 12. This CDR3 has 16 residues. In nucleotides, the CDR3 is TGTGCCAGCAGCCGAACTAGGGGGCGCGTGAACTATGGCTACACCTTC. It encodes CASSRTRGRVNYGYTF.

This chain links TRBV7-3 with TRBJ2-2; unclear D gene. The CDR3 covers 14 residues. Germline CDR1 and CDR2: SGHTA and FQGTGA. Trimming took 2 bases from V and 3 from J, leaving 7 bases between them. CDR3 amino acids: CASSLAGDTGELFF. For the CDR3, the DNA is TGTGCCAGCAGCTTAGCCGGTGACACCGGGGAGCTGTTTTTT.

The chain couples TRBV5-1 to TRBJ2-3, with D unclear. Trimming left V 0 bases short and J 0 bases short, with 8 bases between. The CDR3 is 15 residues long. CDR1 is SGHRS and CDR2 is YFSETQ in the germline V gene. CDR3 sequence: CASSLAPPSTDTQYF. CDR3 nucleotides: TGCGCCAGCAGCTTGGCGCCCCCGAGCACAGATACGCAGTATTTT.

V is TRBV3-1 and J is TRBJ1-1, with D hard to call. Germline V lookup: CDR1 LGHDT, CDR2 YNNKEL (reference sequence). The V end lost 8 bases, the J end lost 1 base, and 5 bases lay between the germline ends. The CDR3 length is 11 residues. The CDR3 reads CASVQNTEAFF. The CDR3, as DNA: TGTGCCAGCGTCCAGAACACTGAAGCTTTCTTT.

The chain combines TRBV28 with TRBJ2-1; TRBD1 matches 9 bases. CDR1 and CDR2 (germline): MDHEN, SYDVKM. The CDR3 sequence is 15 residues long. V was clipped by 6 bases and J by 10 bases; unmatched bases: 13. CDR3 bases: TGTGCCAGCAGAACAACGGGTACAGGGGGCGTAGAGCAGTTCTTC. Encoded protein: CASRTTGTGGVEQFF.

CDR3 sequence reads: CASSQGTGSFYEQYF. Written as DNA, the CDR3 is TGCGCCAGCAGCCAAGGGACAGGGAGCTTCTACGAGCAGTACTTC. This chain uses TRBV4-3 with TRBJ2-7; TRBD1 matches 8 bases. The V gene end was trimmed by 1 base and the J gene end by 3 bases; junction bases not matched to a gene: 5. The CDR3 runs to 15 residues. The germline V gene has CDR1 LGHNA and CDR2 YSLEER.

This sequence joins TRBV7-3 and TRBJ2-5; D uncertain. V lost 0 bases, J lost 1 base, and 6 bases lay in between. Germline CDR1 is SGHTA and CDR2 is FQGTGA. The CDR3 length is 14 residues. CDR3 nucleotide sequence: TGTGCCAGCAGCTTAACGGGGATCCAAGAGACCCAGTACTTC. Protein product: CASSLTGIQETQYF.

This chain connects TRBV27 to TRBJ2-3; 7 nucleotides agree with TRBD2. CDR3 length: 16 residues. Germline CDR1 is MNHEY and CDR2 is SMNVEV (reference sequence). J lost 4 bases, V lost 0 bases, and 7 bases had no gene match. CDR3 amino acids: CASSLSAGVLSDTQYF. CDR3 nucleotide sequence: TGTGCCAGCAGTTTATCGGCGGGAGTATTATCAGATACGCAGTATTTT.

This chain uses TRBV7-3 with TRBJ2-2; D is ambiguous. The CDR3 is made up of 15 amino acids. With 1 base removed from V and 1 base from J, the gap between germline ends came to 7 bases. Germline V gene lookup returns CDR1 SGHTA and CDR2 FQGTGA. Here the CDR3 reads CASSLNHKNTGELFF. The CDR3 DNA sequence: TGTGCCAGCAGCTTAAACCACAAGAACACCGGGGAGCTGTTTTTT.